This section outlines one TCR beta chain sequence together with its context. The repertoire was sequenced with immunoSEQ multiplex PCR; TCRdb's copy has only in-frame clones and lacks some. The repertoire holds 300,000 to 350,000 clones, with about nine tenths as singletons. This sample is part of a study of blood T cell repertoires in COVID-19. The sequence came from a woman in her twenties or thirties with COVID-19, enrolled during active disease. The sequenced material came from peripheral blood.

The CDR3 nucleotides are TGTGCCAGCAGTTTACAGGGGAACCCCTATGGCTACACCTTC. It specifies CASSLQGNPYGYTF. The chain couples TRBV6-6 to TRBJ1-2; the match to TRBD1 covers 7 bases. Per the germline V gene, CDR1 is MNHNY and CDR2 is SVGAGI (reference sequence). V lost 4 bases to trimming and J lost 4 bases; unmatched junction nucleotides: 6. This CDR3 comprises 14 residues.